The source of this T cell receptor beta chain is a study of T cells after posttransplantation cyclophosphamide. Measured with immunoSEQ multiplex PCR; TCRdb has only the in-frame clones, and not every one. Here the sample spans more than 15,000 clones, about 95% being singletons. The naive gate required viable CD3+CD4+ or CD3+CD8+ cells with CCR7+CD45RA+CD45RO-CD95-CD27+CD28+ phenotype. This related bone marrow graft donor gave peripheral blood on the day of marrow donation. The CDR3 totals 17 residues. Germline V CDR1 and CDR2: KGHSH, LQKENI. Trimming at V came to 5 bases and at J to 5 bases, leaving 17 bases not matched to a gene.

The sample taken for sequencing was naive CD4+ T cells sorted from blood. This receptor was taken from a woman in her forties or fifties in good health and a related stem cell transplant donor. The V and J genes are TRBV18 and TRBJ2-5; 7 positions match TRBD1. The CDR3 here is CASSNNLNRGPGETQYF. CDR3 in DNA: TGTGCCAGCTCAAACAACCTTAACAGGGGACCTGGGGAGACCCAGTACTTC.